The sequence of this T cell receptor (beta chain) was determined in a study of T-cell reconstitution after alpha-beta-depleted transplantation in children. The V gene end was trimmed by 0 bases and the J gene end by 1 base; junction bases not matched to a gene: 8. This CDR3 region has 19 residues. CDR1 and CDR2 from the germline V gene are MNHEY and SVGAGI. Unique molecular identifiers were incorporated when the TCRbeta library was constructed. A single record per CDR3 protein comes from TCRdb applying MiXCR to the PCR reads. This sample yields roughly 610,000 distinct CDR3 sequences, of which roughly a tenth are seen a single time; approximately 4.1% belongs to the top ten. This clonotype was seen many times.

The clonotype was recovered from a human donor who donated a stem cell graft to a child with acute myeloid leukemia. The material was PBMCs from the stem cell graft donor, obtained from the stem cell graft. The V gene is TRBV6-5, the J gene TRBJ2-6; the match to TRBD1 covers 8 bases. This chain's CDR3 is CASSYSPGGRQSGANVLTF. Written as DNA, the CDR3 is TGTGCCAGCAGTTACTCACCAGGGGGCCGACAGTCTGGGGCCAACGTCCTGACTTTC.